The subject of this entry is one TCR beta chain. V dropped 2 bases and J dropped 9; count of bases not matched to a gene: 6. The CDR3 is made up of 14 amino acids. Germline-derived CDR1 and CDR2 are MGHDK and SYGVNS. Via MiXCR, TCRdb re-called the RT-PCR reads, giving one row per CDR3 protein. Seen here are roughly 790,000 distinct CDR3 sequences, 21% observed once, and the top ten hold 10%. The sample originates from a study of response to subunit inactivated influenza vaccine. The sequencing used PBMCs from blood, collected less than 6 days after vaccination. The TCR originated in a middle-aged man who received an inactivated influenza vaccine. The V call is TRBV25-1, the J call TRBJ2-1, with TRBD1 identical over 8 bases. CDR3: CASSEMTGVTEQFF. CDR3 sequence (DNA): TGTGCCAGCAGTGAAATGACAGGGGTTACTGAGCAGTTCTTC.